The 21 T cell receptor beta chains below all came from one sample that was sequenced in a study of shared clonotypes between healthy human individuals. Naive CD8 cells were CD45RO-negative, positively selected for CCR7, excluding terminally differentiated effector memory CD45RA+ cells. Produced via immunoSEQ multiplex PCR; TCRdb's table is partial and in-frame only. The sample carries about 2 million clones, around 96% recorded once. The sequencing sample was made of naive CD8+ T cells sorted from blood. The receptors derive from a man between 18 and 29 years old in good health.

Comments on this clone: The same CDR3 can be traced to other DNA sequences in this sample. CDR3 sequence (DNA): TGTGCCAGCAGCGCCGGACAGGGAACCGGAAACACCATATATTTT. Protein: CASSAGQGTGNTIYF. The chain employs TRBV13 and TRBJ1-3; 8 bases agree with TRBD1. V was pared by 5 bases and J by 4 bases, with 7 bases of the junction left unmatched. The germline V gene has CDR1 PRHDT and CDR2 FYEKMQ (reference sequence). The CDR3 spans 15 residues.

The J gene is TRBJ1-2, the V gene TRBV29-1; perhaps TRBD1 as D (6 bases). Trimming left V 3 bases short and J 7 bases short, with 18 bases between. The CDR3 length is 14 residues. Germline-derived CDR1 and CDR2 are SQVTM and ANQGSEA. The CDR3 nucleotides read TGCAGCGTTGAGGCAGGGGCCGCGGCAATTGGCTACACCTTC. Its translation is CSVEAGAAAIGYTF.

Notes on this clone: Distinct nucleotide sequences in the sample also encode this CDR3. CDR3 residues: CASSMGANTEAFF. The CDR3, as DNA: TGTGCCAGTAGTATGGGGGCGAACACTGAAGCTTTCTTT. The rearrangement uses TRBV19 and TRBJ1-1; D might be TRBD1 (6 bases). The CDR3 length is 13 residues. V gave up 3 bases and J gave up 1 base, with 6 bases separating them. CDR1 LNHDA and CDR2 SQIVND come from the germline V gene (reference sequence).

The chain joins TRBV4-3 to TRBJ2-1; 7 bases align to TRBD1. V was clipped by 0 bases and J by 9 bases; unmatched bases: 5. The CDR3 is 14 amino acids. The germline V gene has CDR1 LGHNA and CDR2 YSLEER. The CDR3 bases are TGCGCCAGCAGCCAAGAACCAGACAGGGTTGAGCAGTTCTTC. It yields the protein CASSQEPDRVEQFF.

The genes are TRBV11-2 and TRBJ1-6, with 9 bases that match TRBD1. CDR1 and CDR2 (germline): SGHAT, FQNNGV. Unmatched junction bases numbered 3, after V lost 6 bases and J lost 9 bases. This CDR3 region has 13 residues. As DNA, the CDR3 is TGTGCCAGCAGACAGGGGGCTGGTTCACCCCTCCACTTT. It codes for CASRQGAGSPLHF.

This clone was seen once. V is TRBV4-1 and J is TRBJ2-7; D is ambiguous. The CDR3 sequence is 15 residues long. V dropped 2 bases and J dropped 0 bases, with 11 bases sitting between them. Per germline, CDR1 MGHRA and CDR2 YSYEKL. The CDR3 DNA is TGCGCCAGCAGCCAACTGACGCAAACCTCCTACGAGCAGTACTTC. Translating it yields CASSQLTQTSYEQYF.

This clone was detected once. The V and J genes are TRBV6-5 and TRBJ1-2; tentatively, D is TRBD1 (6 bases). Germline V gene data show CDR1 as MNHEY and CDR2 as SVGAGI. V was trimmed by 6 bases and J by 3 bases, leaving 11 bases between them. The CDR3 runs 13 residues. This CDR3 reads CASSWGADYGYTF. In DNA, the CDR3 is TGTGCCAGCAGCTGGGGGGCCGACTATGGCTACACCTTC.

In its sample, this clone was seen once. V gene TRBV11-2 combines with J gene TRBJ1-1; D unresolved. V was pared by 5 bases and J by 1 base, with 14 bases between. The CDR3 has 15 residues. Germline CDR1 reads SGHAT; CDR2 reads FQNNGV. In DNA form, the CDR3 reads TGTGCCAGCAGCCCTCTGGCCGGCGAGAACACTGAAGCTTTCTTT. This translates into CASSPLAGENTEAFF.

This sequence joins TRBV11-2 and TRBJ1-6; D is unresolved. Trimming pared 0 bases from V and 7 bases from J, leaving 7 bases between. Germline CDR1 and CDR2: SGHAT and FQNNGV. This CDR3 has 14 amino acids. CDR3 in amino acids: CASSLDPGNSPLHF. In DNA, the CDR3 is TGTGCCAGCAGCTTAGATCCGGGAAATTCACCCCTCCACTTT. The full variable domain, with the rest looked up from reference TRBV11-2 and TRBJ1-6, is EAGVAQSPRYKIIEKRQSVAFWCNPISGHATLYWYQQILGQGPKLLIQFQNNGVVDDSQLPKDRFSAERLKGVDSTLKIQPAKLEDSAVYLCASSLDPGNSPLHFGNGTRLTVT.

The chain carries TRBV18 and TRBJ2-5; 9 bases align to TRBD1. The CDR3 totals 17 residues. V shed 3 bases and J 5 bases; nucleotides not matched to a gene: 13. The germline V gene encodes CDR1 KGHSH and CDR2 LQKENI. CDR3 bases: TGTGCCAGCTCACCCAAGACAGGGGGTACCTATTGGGAGACCCAGTACTTC. Translating gives CASSPKTGGTYWETQYF. Looking up the rest from reference TRBV18 and TRBJ2-5 gives the full variable domain: NAGVMQNPRHLVRRRGQEARLRCSPMKGHSHVYWYRQLPEEGLKFMVYLQKENIIDESGMPKERFSAEFPKEGPSILRIQQVVRGDSAAYFCASSPKTGGTYWETQYFGPGTRLLVL.

The chain is built from TRBV4-3 and TRBJ2-3; TRBD2 matches at 7 bases. The CDR3 contains 17 residues. The germline V gene has CDR1 LGHNA and CDR2 YSLEER. The junction had 6 bases not matched to a gene; V was cut back by 0 bases and J by 0 bases. The CDR3 is CASSQETGRGSTDTQYF. DNA of the CDR3: TGCGCCAGCAGCCAAGAAACTGGGAGGGGTAGCACAGATACGCAGTATTTT.

V usage is TRBV4-1 and J usage is TRBJ2-1; 9 nucleotides match TRBD2. This CDR3 spans 13 amino acids. CDR1 is MGHRA, CDR2 YSYEKL, per germline. J was trimmed by 5 bases and V by 7 bases; bases with no gene match: 3. Here the CDR3 DNA reads TGCGCCAGCAAAGCGGGGGGAAACAATGAGCAGTTCTTC. This translates into CASKAGGNNEQFF.

The rearrangement links TRBV7-9 to TRBJ2-1; 10 nucleotides align to TRBD2. CDR1 is SEHNR, CDR2 FQNEAQ, per germline (reference sequence). The junction had 14 bases not matched to a gene; V was cut back by 5 bases and J by 7 bases. This CDR3 comprises 17 residues. As DNA, the CDR3 is TGTGCCAGCAGCCCAGCCCTGAGGAAGCGGGAGGGGAATGAGCAGTTCTTC. Translation: CASSPALRKREGNEQFF. Drawing the rest from reference TRBV7-9 and TRBJ2-1, the complete variable domain is DTGVSQNPRHKITKRGQNVTFRCDPISEHNRLYWYRQTLGQGPEFLTYFQNEAQLEKSRLLSDRFSAERPKGSFSTLEIQRTEQGDSAMYLCASSPALRKREGNEQFFGPGTRLTVL.

This rearrangement joins TRBV6-6 to TRBJ2-7, with D maybe TRBD1 (5 bases). The CDR3 contains 14 residues. CDR1 and CDR2 from the germline V gene are MNHNY and SVGAGI (reference sequence). Trimming cost V 2 bases and J 3 bases, with 11 bases left between them. The CDR3 loop reads CASSYSDSLYEQYF. DNA of the CDR3: TGTGCCAGCAGTTACAGCGACAGCCTCTACGAGCAGTACTTC.

This clone is a singleton in its sample. This chain links TRBV7-6 with TRBJ2-2, with a possible D match to TRBD1 (6 bases). CDR1 and CDR2 (germline): SGHVS, FNYEAQ. This CDR3 contains 16 residues. Deletions cut 2 bases from V and 1 base from J, with 11 bases between. The CDR3 DNA reads TGTGCCAGCAGCTTACCCGAGGGGGTGAACACCGGGGAGCTGTTTTTT. Its translation: CASSLPEGVNTGELFF.

The rearrangement joins TRBV2 to TRBJ2-7; perhaps D is TRBD1 or TRBD2 (6 bases each). The CDR3 spans 14 residues. Germline assignment: CDR1 SNHLY and CDR2 FYNNEI. V was shortened by 7 bases and J by 3 bases, with 16 bases between the two germline ends. The CDR3 sequence: CASTKRGDRYEQYF. Here the CDR3 DNA reads TGTGCCAGCACTAAAAGGGGGGACCGCTACGAGCAGTACTTC.

The sample holds one count of this clone. Other DNA sequences in this sample translate to the same CDR3. The rearrangement links TRBV2 to TRBJ1-3, with D possibly TRBD1 on 5 matching bases. CDR3 size: 13 residues. Trimming removed 6 bases at V and 2 bases at J, with 8 bases between. Germline CDR1 and CDR2: SNHLY and FYNNEI. The DNA for the CDR3 is TGTGCCAGCAGGGGGACCGCTGGAAACACCATATATTTT. Protein sequence: CASRGTAGNTIYF. Using reference TRBV2 and TRBJ1-3 for the parts outside the CDR3, the full variable domain is EPEVTQTPSHQVTQMGQEVILRCVPISNHLYFYWYRQILGQKVEFLVSFYNNEISEKSEIFDDQFSVERPDGSNFTLKIRSTKLEDSAMYFCASRGTAGNTIYFGEGSWLTVV.

The genes are TRBV18 and TRBJ1-4, with D unresolved. The germline V and J ends were trimmed by 3 bases and 0 bases, with 8 bases remaining between them. This CDR3 has 15 residues. The germline V gene encodes CDR1 KGHSH and CDR2 LQKENI. The CDR3 reads CASSPDGATNEKLFF. The CDR3 DNA is TGTGCCAGCTCACCCGACGGTGCAACTAATGAAAAACTGTTTTTT. The entire variable domain, with the rest obtained from reference TRBV18 and TRBJ1-4, is as follows: NAGVMQNPRHLVRRRGQEARLRCSPMKGHSHVYWYRQLPEEGLKFMVYLQKENIIDESGMPKERFSAEFPKEGPSILRIQQVVRGDSAAYFCASSPDGATNEKLFFGSGTQLSVL.

This clone showed up just a few times. The chain uses TRBV7-2 and TRBJ2-3; D call uncertain. V lost 0 bases, J lost 4 bases, and 2 bases lay in between. CDR3 length equals 12 residues. CDR1 is SGHTA, CDR2 FQGNSA, per germline. The DNA for the CDR3 is TGTGCCAGCAGCTTAGCCCCAGATACGCAGTATTTT. Protein product: CASSLAPDTQYF.

CDR3 nucleotide sequence: TGTGCCAGCCAGGGGGCCCACGAGCAGTACTTC. Residues: CASQGAHEQYF. This chain links TRBV7-9 with TRBJ2-7, with 8 positions matching TRBD1. The V gene's germline CDR1 is SEHNR and CDR2 FQNEAQ (reference sequence). The CDR3 covers 11 residues. V shed 8 bases and J 5 bases; nucleotides not matched to a gene: 2.

The gene calls are TRBV25-1 and TRBJ2-3, with TRBD2 matching over 8 bases. The CDR3 is made up of 17 amino acids. Unmatched junction bases numbered 11, after V lost 6 bases and J lost 0 bases. Germline loops: CDR1 MGHDK, CDR2 SYGVNS. CDR3 sequence (DNA): TGTGCCAGCAGCGGGGGGGGACTAACGTCTAGCACAGATACGCAGTATTTT. Amino acid sequence: CASSGGGLTSSTDTQYF.